Reported below is one TCR beta chain. Which antigen it targets is not known. Base qualities were left out, and no much larger clone turns up one base away. This entry comes from a study of T cells in Graves' hyperthyroidism and ophthalmopathy (dated by TCRdb to 2018 to 2020). Regarding the study in general: Peripheral blood was sampled at the time of initial diagnosis, prior to any treatment. To identify distinguishing TCR V-J signatures, a discovery cohort of 90 to 100 patients was used, comprising fewer than 45 with Graves' ophthalmopathy and around 57 with stable Graves' hyperthyroidism. Whether ophthalmopathy could be predicted prospectively was tested in an independent validation cohort made up of roughly 19 hyperthyroidism patients plus 17 patients who later progressed to ophthalmopathy. The 90 to 100 discovery patients were randomly split 7:3 into training and test sets. In six Graves' hyperthyroidism patients, the study also compared T-cell repertoires from thyroid tissue with T-cell repertoires from blood. Following sampling, methimazole starting at 30 mg daily was given to hyperthyroidism patients, and high-dose intravenous methylprednisolone was given to ophthalmopathy patients. TCR Vbeta CDR3 sequencing of 120 to 150 peripheral blood samples (approximately 44 ophthalmopathy, about 80 hyperthyroidism and about 17 progressor patients) is reported in the paper. Beyond this particular receptor, the publication reports: Ophthalmopathy was separated from stable hyperthyroidism by a 13 V-J signature model, with roughly 88% sensitivity and 81% to 82% specificity obtained in cross-validation and 80%/75% obtained in testing. Most expanded thyroid clonotypes (frequency above 0.001) were also detected in blood, a finding suggesting that blood repertoires may reflect thyroid immune responses. During validation, the model predicted progression to ophthalmopathy a median of about 6.3 months ahead of onset, with roughly 65% sensitivity and 72.22% specificity. No statistical method was used to fix the sample size in advance, and group allocation was not hidden from the investigators.

Stable Graves' hyperthyroidism was defined as no progression to ophthalmopathy during 18 months of follow-up. Hyperthyroidism patients were newly diagnosed, had a disease duration of under 2 months, and were aged 18 to 65 years. Patients with uncontrolled infections, other autoimmune diseases, pregnancy or lactation were excluded. Clinical symptoms, serum thyroxine and TRAb, thyroid ultrasound, and orbital computed tomography formed the basis for the diagnoses. PBMCs were isolated from 7.5 to 10 ml of fresh peripheral blood by Ficoll-Paque density gradient centrifugation. Total RNA was extracted using Trizol reagent, and RNA quality was assessed on an Agilent 2100 Bioanalyzer. TCR beta CDR3 regions were amplified from RNA transcripts. For the first round of RT-PCR on the TCR CDR3, the HTBI primer set was used together with the Qiagen OneStep RT-PCR kit. Libraries were constructed in a second round of multiplex PCR, after which size selection and purification were carried out. Sequencing of the libraries was done on an Illumina HiSeq2000 using paired-end 100 bp reads. The published analysis was carried out like this. Raw data were processed with SOAPnuke, discarding reads with adapters, uncalled bases, mean Phred below 15, or no exact constant-primer or identifier match. COPE v1.2.5 was used to merge high-quality paired reads, and clonotypes were defined as unique nucleotide sequences. Clonotypes were aligned to IMGT TRBV, TRBD and TRBJ reference segments using MiTCR v1.1. The analysis was restricted to V-J combinations with a frequency above 0.0001, which together covered just over 99% of the repertoires. The TCS score was defined as F50 (clonal expansion) divided by E x V (chaos), with BLOSUM62-based TCRdist calculated between CDR3 peptides within each V-J. Welch's t-statistics and random forest reduced some 510 V-J features to 13, which were used in a naive Bayes classifier (R e1071). TCRdb redid the processing of the public reads, applying fastp at Q25 and MiXCR, and retained in-frame beta chains. Identical CDR3 protein sequences are pooled into one entry, listed with their most common genes and DNA. Clone size and V and J calls follow TCRdb, not the original study. Across this sample there are about 480,000 distinct CDR3 sequences, with approximately 15% seen only once. The top ten constitute around a sixth of the sample.

The CDR3 holds 14 amino acids from the cysteine to the phenylalanine. The kept DNA is CDR3 alone, 42 bases in frame from the first base. CDR1 and CDR2, per the germline V gene (reference sequence), are DFQATT and SNEGSKA. V lost 2 bases and J lost 8 bases, and the count of bases not matched to a germline gene is 11. The chain is assembled from TRBV20-1 and TRBJ1-1; TRBD1 fits 7 bases in the junction. Material for sequencing was blood. This receptor was identified in a woman aged 18 to 35 with Graves' hyperthyroidism. DNA sequence: TGCAGTGCTAGACTGACAGGGCTCGGAAGGGAAGCTTTCTTT. Translated, this is CSARLTGLGREAFF.